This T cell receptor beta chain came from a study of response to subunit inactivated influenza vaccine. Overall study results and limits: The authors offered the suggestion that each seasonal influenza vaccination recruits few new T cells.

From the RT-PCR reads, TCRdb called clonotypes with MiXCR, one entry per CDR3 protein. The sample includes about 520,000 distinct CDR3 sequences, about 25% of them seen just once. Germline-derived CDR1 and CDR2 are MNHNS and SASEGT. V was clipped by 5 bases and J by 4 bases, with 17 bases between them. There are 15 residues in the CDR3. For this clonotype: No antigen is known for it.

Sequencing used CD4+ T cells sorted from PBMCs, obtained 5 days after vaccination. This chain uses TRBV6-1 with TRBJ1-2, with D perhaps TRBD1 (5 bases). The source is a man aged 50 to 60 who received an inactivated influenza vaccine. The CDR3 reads CASSQPPAGSYGYTF. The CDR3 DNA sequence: TGTGCCAGCAGTCAACCCCCGGCAGGGAGCTATGGCTACACCTTC.